This T cell receptor beta chain derives from a study of blood T cell repertoires in COVID-19. For the study at large: From the United States, Italy and Spain came samples of acute and convalescent COVID-19. The analysed material was cDNA or gDNA that came from T cells, B-cell-depleted T cells, or PBMCs.

Original handling: Estimated nucleated cell counts came from reference gene primer amplification. The repertoire was sequenced with immunoSEQ multiplex PCR; TCRdb's copy has only in-frame clones and lacks some. V, J and clone size derive from that table, while D and trimming were established from the DNA sequence. The top ten clones hold about 2.9% of a sample with some 390,000 clones, more than 75% of them seen once. The receptor was isolated from a human donor in a cohort sampled during active COVID-19. The sample comprised peripheral blood.

CDR3 in DNA: TGTGCCAGCAGCCAGCGGGACGGTTCCTACGAGCAGTACTTC. Its translation is CASSQRDGSYEQYF. The chain couples TRBV14 to TRBJ2-7, with D possibly TRBD2 on 6 matching bases. Trimming took off 3 bases at V and 1 base at J, with 10 bases between the two ends. This CDR3 is built from 14 residues. Germline CDR1 is SGHDN and CDR2 is FVKESK.